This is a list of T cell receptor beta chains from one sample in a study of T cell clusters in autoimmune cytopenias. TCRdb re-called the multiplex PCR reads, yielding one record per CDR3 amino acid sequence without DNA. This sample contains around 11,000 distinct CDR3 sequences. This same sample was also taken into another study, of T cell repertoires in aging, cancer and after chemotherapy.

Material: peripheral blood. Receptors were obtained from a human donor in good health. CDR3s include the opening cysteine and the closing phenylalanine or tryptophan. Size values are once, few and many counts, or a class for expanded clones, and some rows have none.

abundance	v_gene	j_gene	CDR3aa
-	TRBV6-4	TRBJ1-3	CASRYSGNTIYF
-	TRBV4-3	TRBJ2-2	CASSPLPGRGGNTGELFF
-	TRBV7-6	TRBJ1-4	CASSQQGTTNEKLFF
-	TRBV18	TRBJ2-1	CASSPGIGTSSYNEQFF
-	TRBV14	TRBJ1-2	CASSLWTGLNYGYTF
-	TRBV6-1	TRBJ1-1	CASSPKGMNTEAFF
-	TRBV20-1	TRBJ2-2	CSAREMGQMNTGELFF
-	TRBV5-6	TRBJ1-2	CASSKTGARGYTF
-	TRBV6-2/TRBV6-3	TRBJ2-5	CASSNRRVETQYF
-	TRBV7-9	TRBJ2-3	CASSLGEALRTDTQYF
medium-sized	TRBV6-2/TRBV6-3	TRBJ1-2	CASSYSSYGYTF
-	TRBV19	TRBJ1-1	CASSMTLGGLGVTVEAFF
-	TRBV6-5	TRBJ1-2	CASSFMGGAVGYTF
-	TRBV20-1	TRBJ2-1	CSVGSSSYNEQFF
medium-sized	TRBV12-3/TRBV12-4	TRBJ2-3	CASRRREAEGTQYF
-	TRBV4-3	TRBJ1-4	CASSQGLLPGQGNEKLFF
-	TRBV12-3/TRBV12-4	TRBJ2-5	CASSFGLQETQYF
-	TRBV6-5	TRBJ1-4	CASSYHKATNEKLFF
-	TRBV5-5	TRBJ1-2	CASSFTAFSGYTF
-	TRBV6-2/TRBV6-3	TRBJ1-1	CASSPATGYTEAFF